The sequence of this T cell receptor (beta chain) was determined in a study of a mutant IDH1 vaccine in newly diagnosed glioma. Background on the study: Once 4-6 weeks had passed after radiotherapy alone, vaccination started, or it started with temozolomide cycles. Patients arrived already treated with radiotherapy, temozolomide, or both, most having had both. Visits designated V12 and V13 were conducted at weeks 35 and 47, respectively.

Stated time point: week 35, safety follow-up. In the vaccine, a single dose held 300 ug of the mutant IDH1 20-mer peptide, along with topical imiquimod. Vaccinations, eight in total, occurred in weeks 1, 3, 5, 7, 11, 15, 19, 23. Turning to this clone: The antigen is unknown.

The assay was immunoSEQ multiplex PCR, and TCRdb's table has in-frame clones only and misses some. Altogether about 50,000 clones are present, 85% to 95% being singletons, with the ten largest covering 2.3%. Trimming left V 4 bases short and J 1 base short, with 10 bases between. The germline V gene has CDR1 SGHTA and CDR2 FQGTGA. The CDR3 is made up of 14 amino acids. The sample consisted of PBMCs, taken from a glioma patient whose treatment included an IDH1 peptide vaccine. The genes are TRBV7-3 and TRBJ1-1; no firm D call. The receptor was isolated from a man aged 50-60 years with glioma. CDR3 loop: CASSSSHANTEAFF. Here the CDR3 DNA reads TGTGCCAGCAGCTCCTCCCACGCGAACACTGAAGCTTTCTTT.